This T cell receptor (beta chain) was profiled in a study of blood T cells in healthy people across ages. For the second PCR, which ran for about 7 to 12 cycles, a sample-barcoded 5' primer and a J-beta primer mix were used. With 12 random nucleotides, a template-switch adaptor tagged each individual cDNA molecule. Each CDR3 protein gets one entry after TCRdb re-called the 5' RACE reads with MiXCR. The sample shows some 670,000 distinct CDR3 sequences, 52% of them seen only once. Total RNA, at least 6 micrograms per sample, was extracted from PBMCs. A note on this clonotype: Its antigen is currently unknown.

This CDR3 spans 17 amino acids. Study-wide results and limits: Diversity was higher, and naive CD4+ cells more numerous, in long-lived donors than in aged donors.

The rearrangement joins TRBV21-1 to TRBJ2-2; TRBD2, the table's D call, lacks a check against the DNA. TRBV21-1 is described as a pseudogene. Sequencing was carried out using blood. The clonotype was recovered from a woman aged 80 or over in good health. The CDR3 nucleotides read TGTGCCAGCAGCGGAGAGGATGCAGCGGGAGTTGGCGGGGAGCTGTTTTTT. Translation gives CASSGEDAAGVGGELFF.